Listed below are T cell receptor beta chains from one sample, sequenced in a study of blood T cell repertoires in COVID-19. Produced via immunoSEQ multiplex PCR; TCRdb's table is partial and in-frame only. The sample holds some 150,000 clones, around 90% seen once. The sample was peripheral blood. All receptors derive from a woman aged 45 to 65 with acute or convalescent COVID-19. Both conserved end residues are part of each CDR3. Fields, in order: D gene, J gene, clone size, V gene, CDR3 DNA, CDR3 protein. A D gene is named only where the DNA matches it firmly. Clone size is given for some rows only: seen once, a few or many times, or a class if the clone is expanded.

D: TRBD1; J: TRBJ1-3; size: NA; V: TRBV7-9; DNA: TGTGCCAGCAGGGGACAGGCGGTTGGGGGATCTGGAAACACCATATATTTT; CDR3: CASRGQAVGGSGNTIYF
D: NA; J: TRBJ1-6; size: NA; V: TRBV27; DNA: TGTGCCAGCACCCCCGGGACTTATAATTCACCCCTCCACTTT; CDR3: CASTPGTYNSPLHF
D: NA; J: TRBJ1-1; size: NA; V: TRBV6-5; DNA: TGTGCCAGCAGTTACTCGATGGGGGGGACTGAAGCTTTCTTT; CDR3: CASSYSMGGTEAFF
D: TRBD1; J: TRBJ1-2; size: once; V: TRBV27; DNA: TGTGCCAGCAGTATCTACAGGGGAGGCGGCTACACCTTC; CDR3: CASSIYRGGGYTF
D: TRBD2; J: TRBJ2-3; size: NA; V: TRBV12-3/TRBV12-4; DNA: TGTGCCAGCAGAATATTAAGCGGGGGGACCCATTTT; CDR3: CASRILSGGTHF
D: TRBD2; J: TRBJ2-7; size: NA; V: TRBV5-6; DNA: TGTGCCAGCAGCTTGGACCTAGCGGGAGGCCAGGGCGAGCAGTACTTC; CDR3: CASSLDLAGGQGEQYF
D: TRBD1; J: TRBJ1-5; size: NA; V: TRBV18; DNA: TGTGCCAGCTCACCACTGGACAGGGATGCGCCCCAGCATTTT; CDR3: CASSPLDRDAPQHF
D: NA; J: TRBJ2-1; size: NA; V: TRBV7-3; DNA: TGTGCCAGCAGCTTACTAGACCGCCCCAATGAGCAGTTCTTC; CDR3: CASSLLDRPNEQFF
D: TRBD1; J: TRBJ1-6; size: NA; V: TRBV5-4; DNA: TGTGCCAGCAGCTTGGGAGGGGGACAGGATAATTCACCCCTCCACTTT; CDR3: CASSLGGGQDNSPLHF
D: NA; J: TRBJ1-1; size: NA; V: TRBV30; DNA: TGTGCCTGGAGTGGGGACAAGAACACTGAAGCTTTCTTT; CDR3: CAWSGDKNTEAFF
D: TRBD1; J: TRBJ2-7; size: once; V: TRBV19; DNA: TGTGCCAGTAGTATTGGGACAGACTACGAGCAGTACTTC; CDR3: CASSIGTDYEQYF
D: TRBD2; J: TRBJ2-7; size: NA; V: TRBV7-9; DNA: TGTGCCAGCAGCTGGAGGACTAGCGGGGGCCGATCCTACGAGCAGTACTTC; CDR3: CASSWRTSGGRSYEQYF
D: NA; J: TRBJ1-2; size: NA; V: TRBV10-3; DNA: TGTGCCATCAGTGAGTCGGCAGCTAGAGAATATGGCTACACCTTC; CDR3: CAISESAAREYGYTF
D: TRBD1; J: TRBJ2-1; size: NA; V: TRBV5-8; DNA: TGTGCCAGCAGCTTAGGTCAGGGGGCGGGAAATGAGCAGTTCTTC; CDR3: CASSLGQGAGNEQFF
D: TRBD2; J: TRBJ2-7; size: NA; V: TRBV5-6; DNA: TGTGCCAGCAGCTTCGGACTAGCGGGAGCGTACGAGCAGTACTTC; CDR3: CASSFGLAGAYEQYF
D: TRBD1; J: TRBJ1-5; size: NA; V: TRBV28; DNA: TGTGCCAGCAGTCCCACGGGACAGCCACGGCCCCAGCATTTT; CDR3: CASSPTGQPRPQHF
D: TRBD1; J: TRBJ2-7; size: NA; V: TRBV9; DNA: TGTGCCAGCAGCGTCGGGACAGGGACCTACGAGCAGTACTTC; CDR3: CASSVGTGTYEQYF
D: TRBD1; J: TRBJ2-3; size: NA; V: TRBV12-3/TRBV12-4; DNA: TGTGCCAGCCAGGGACAGGGGGTGGATACGCAGTATTTT; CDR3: CASQGQGVDTQYF
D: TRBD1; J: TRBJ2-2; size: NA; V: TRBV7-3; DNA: TGTGCCAGCAGGGAACAGGGGCCCGGGGAGCTGTTTTTT; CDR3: CASREQGPGELFF
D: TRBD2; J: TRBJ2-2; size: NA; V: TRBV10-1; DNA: TGCGCCAGCAGTGAGGCTGGCCTAGCGGGAGGCCGCGTGCACACCGGGGAGCTGTTTTTT; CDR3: CASSEAGLAGGRVHTGELFF
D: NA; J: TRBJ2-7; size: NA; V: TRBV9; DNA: TGTGCCAGCAGCGTAGAGACTGCCTCTAGCTCCTACGAGCAGTACTTC; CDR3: CASSVETASSSYEQYF
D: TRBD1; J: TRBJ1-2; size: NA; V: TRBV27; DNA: TGTGCCAGCAGTTTGGCCCCTGGAGGGGGCCGAGGCTACACCTTC; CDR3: CASSLAPGGGRGYTF
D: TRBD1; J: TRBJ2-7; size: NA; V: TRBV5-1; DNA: TGCGCCAGCAGCAGAACAGGGGTATCAACCTACGAGCAGTACTTC; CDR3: CASSRTGVSTYEQYF
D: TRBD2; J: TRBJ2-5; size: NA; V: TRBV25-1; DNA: TGTGCCAGCAGTGAAGCGGGGGGAGAGACCCAGTACTTC; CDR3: CASSEAGGETQYF
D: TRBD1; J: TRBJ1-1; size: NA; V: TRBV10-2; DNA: TGCGCCAGCAGTGAGTCAGGCAGGGGGCGATCTGAAGCTTTCTTT; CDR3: CASSESGRGRSEAFF
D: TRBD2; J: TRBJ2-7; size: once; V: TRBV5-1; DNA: TGCGCCAGCAGCTCTCGTCGGACTAGCGGATTTACCTACGAGCAGTACTTC; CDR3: CASSSRRTSGFTYEQYF
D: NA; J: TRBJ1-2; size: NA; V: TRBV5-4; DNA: TGTGCCAGCAAAACTTCGTCGGGGGGATTCGACTATGGCTACACCTTC; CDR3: CASKTSSGGFDYGYTF
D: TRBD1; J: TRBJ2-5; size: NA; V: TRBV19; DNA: TGTGCCAGTAGTATAGAAGACAGGGCAGAGACCCAGTACTTC; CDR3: CASSIEDRAETQYF
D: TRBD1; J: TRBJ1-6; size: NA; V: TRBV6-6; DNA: TGTGCCAGCAGTTCCCAGGGGGGCTCACCCCTCCACTTT; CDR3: CASSSQGGSPLHF
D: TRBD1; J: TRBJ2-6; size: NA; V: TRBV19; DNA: TGTGCCAGTGATCAGGGGGTGTCTGGGGCCAACGTCCTGACTTTC; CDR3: CASDQGVSGANVLTF
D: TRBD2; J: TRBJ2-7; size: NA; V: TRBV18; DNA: TGTGCCAGCTCACCCACTAGCGGGAACACCTACGAGCAGTACTTC; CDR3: CASSPTSGNTYEQYF
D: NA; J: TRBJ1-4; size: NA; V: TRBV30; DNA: TGTGCCTGGAGCCTACAGGGATCAGCTAATGAAAAACTGTTTTTT; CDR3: CAWSLQGSANEKLFF
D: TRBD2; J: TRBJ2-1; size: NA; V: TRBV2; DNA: TGTGCCAGCAGTGCAGATCTTAGCGGGACCGGCTCCTACAATGAGCAGTTCTTC; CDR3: CASSADLSGTGSYNEQFF
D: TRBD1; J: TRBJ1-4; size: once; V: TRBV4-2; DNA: TGTGCCAGCAGCCAAGAGGGGGCGACAGGGCAGGAAAAACTGTTTTTT; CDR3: CASSQEGATGQEKLFF
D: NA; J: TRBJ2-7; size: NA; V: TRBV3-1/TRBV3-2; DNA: TGTGCCAGCAGCCAAGCGGGTAAGGGGTACTACGAGCAGTACTTC; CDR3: CASSQAGKGYYEQYF
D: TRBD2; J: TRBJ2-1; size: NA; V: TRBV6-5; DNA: TGTGCCAGCATCAGCGGGGGGCCCTACAATGAGCAGTTCTTC; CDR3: CASISGGPYNEQFF
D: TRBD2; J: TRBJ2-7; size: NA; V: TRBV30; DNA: TGTGCCTGGAGGCGGGGGATTTCCTCCTACGAGCAGTACTTC; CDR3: CAWRRGISSYEQYF
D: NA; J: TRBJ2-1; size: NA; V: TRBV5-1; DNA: TGCGCCAGCAGCTTTAACGGGGGCTACAATGAGCAGTTCTTC; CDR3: CASSFNGGYNEQFF
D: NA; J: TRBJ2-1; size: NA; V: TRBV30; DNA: TGTGCCTGGAGTGTAGCACTAGCTGGCGAGCAGTTCTTC; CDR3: CAWSVALAGEQFF
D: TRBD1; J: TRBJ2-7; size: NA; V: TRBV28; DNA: TGTGCCAGCAGTTTACCCTTTATTCGGGACAGAATCGCCTACGAGCAGTACTTC; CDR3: CASSLPFIRDRIAYEQYF
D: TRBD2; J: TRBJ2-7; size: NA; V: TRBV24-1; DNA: TGTGCCACCAGTGGTTGGGGAGGGGACGAGCAGTACTTC; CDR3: CATSGWGGDEQYF